The rows below give T cell receptor beta chains drawn from one sample of a study of prognosis after radiotherapy for stage I lung cancer. MiXCR was run by TCRdb on the multiplex PCR reads, yielding one entry per CDR3 protein. The repertoire includes about 17,000 distinct CDR3 sequences, about a sixth of them detected once, and less than 50% sits in the top ten. Sample: PBMCs, taken before or after stereotactic body radiation therapy (not recorded which). The receptors derive from a donor aged 50 or older with non-small cell lung cancer. CDR3s include the opening cysteine and the closing phenylalanine or tryptophan. D genes are given only for firm matches. Not every row has a clone size; where given, it reads once, few, many or a size class.

many	15	TRBV28	TRBJ2-1	TRBD2	CASRLTSGRLNEQFF	TGTGCCAGCAGGCTTACTAGCGGTAGGCTCAATGAGCAGTTCTTC
NA	14	TRBV7-9	TRBJ2-5	NA	CASSLGTPGRTQYF	TGTGCCAGCAGCTTAGGAACACCCGGCAGGACCCAGTACTTC
medium-sized	15	TRBV20-1	TRBJ2-1	TRBD2	CSARSSGGLYNEQFF	TGCAGTGCTAGATCTAGCGGGGGGTTGTACAATGAGCAGTTCTTC
many	14	TRBV7-7	TRBJ2-1	NA	CASSLGVWYNEQFF	TGTGCCAGCAGCTTAGGGGTCTGGTACAATGAGCAGTTCTTC
many	14	TRBV20-1	TRBJ2-1	TRBD1	CSARTGGPFNEQFF	TGCAGTGCTAGGACAGGGGGCCCCTTCAATGAGCAGTTCTTC
many	13	TRBV20-1	TRBJ2-1	TRBD2	CSARTSGRNEQFF	TGCAGTGCGCGGACTAGCGGGAGGAATGAGCAGTTCTTC
many	14	TRBV2	TRBJ2-3	NA	CASSLSASTDTQYF	TGTGCCAGCAGTCTCTCCGCTAGCACAGATACGCAGTATTTT
many	13	TRBV7-9	TRBJ1-2	NA	CASSLDRTYGYTF	TGTGCCAGCAGCTTAGACAGAACCTATGGCTACACCTTC
NA	13	TRBV12-3/TRBV12-4	TRBJ2-3	NA	CASSRQTTDTQYF	TGTGCCAGCAGTAGACAGACCACAGATACGCAGTATTTT
many	14	TRBV5-4	TRBJ1-1	NA	CASSLGQVNTEAFF	TGTGCCAGCAGCTTGGGACAGGTGAACACTGAAGCTTTCTTT
many	19	TRBV19	TRBJ1-3	NA	CASSIDRPGRRLFGNTIYF	TGTGCCAGTAGTATAGACCGACCGGGACGGAGGCTCTTTGGAAACACCATATATTTT
few	17	TRBV5-4	TRBJ2-5	NA	CASSAPGLPRQQETQYF	TGTGCCAGCAGCGCCCCCGGACTGCCAAGGCAACAAGAGACCCAGTACTTC
many	14	TRBV9	TRBJ1-5	NA	CASSVGSGGQPQHF	TGTGCCAGCAGCGTGGGGTCAGGCGGTCAGCCCCAGCATTTT
many	16	TRBV27	TRBJ2-2	TRBD2	CASSYRLAGHTGELFF	TGTGCCAGCAGTTACAGACTAGCGGGACACACCGGGGAGCTGTTTTTT
many	14	TRBV7-2	TRBJ1-1	NA	CASSFLDPFRRAFF	TGTGCCAGCAGCTTCCTAGACCCCTTCCGGCGGGCTTTCTTT
many	14	TRBV11-3	TRBJ2-2	NA	CASSLWGSTGELFF	TGTGCCAGCAGCTTATGGGGGAGCACCGGGGAGCTGTTTTTT
many	17	TRBV3-1	TRBJ1-1	NA	CASSQFPPGRSYTEAFF	TGTGCCAGCAGCCAATTTCCCCCGGGACGGTCCTACACTGAAGCTTTCTTT
many	12	TRBV30	TRBJ2-1	NA	CAWSPGYNEQFF	TGTGCCTGGAGTCCCGGCTACAATGAGCAGTTCTTC
many	16	TRBV7-2	TRBJ2-2	NA	CASSLGGGKGTGELFF	TGTGCCAGCAGCTTAGGAGGGGGAAAAGGCACCGGGGAGCTGTTTTTT
many	14	TRBV12-3/TRBV12-4	TRBJ1-2	TRBD1	CASNPGGGYYGYTF	TGTGCCAGCAACCCGGGAGGGGGCTACTATGGCTACACCTTC
many	12	TRBV11-2	TRBJ2-1	TRBD2	CASSPIAGGPVF	TGTGCCAGCAGCCCCATAGCGGGAGGGCCGGTCTTC
many	12	TRBV28	TRBJ2-7	NA	CASSFLDYEQYF	TGTGCCAGCAGTTTTCTGGACTACGAGCAGTACTTC
many	13	TRBV18	TRBJ1-6	NA	CASSLRTNSPLHF	TGTGCCAGCTCACTTAGGACAAACTCACCCCTCCACTTT
NA	14	TRBV14	TRBJ2-1	NA	CVSSRAGLYNEQFF	TGTGTCAGCAGCCGGGCGGGGCTATACAATGAGCAGTTCTTC
many	13	TRBV20-1	TRBJ1-2	NA	CSARPGGGGGYTF	TGCAGTGCTAGGCCGGGTGGGGGTGGAGGCTACACCTTC
many	14	TRBV29-1	TRBJ2-7	TRBD1	CSVEDRDRGYEQYF	TGCAGCGTTGAAGATCGGGACAGGGGCTACGAGCAGTACTTC
many	14	TRBV7-9	TRBJ2-7	NA	CASSSPALHYEQYF	TGTGCCAGCAGCTCCCCGGCCCTCCACTACGAGCAGTACTTC
many	12	TRBV7-9	TRBJ1-4	TRBD1	CASSPDRGGLFF	TGTGCCAGCAGCCCCGACAGGGGGGGACTGTTTTTT
NA	15	TRBV18	TRBJ2-5	TRBD2	CTSSPVPGGGETQYF	TGTACCAGCTCACCAGTTCCAGGCGGGGGTGAGACCCAGTACTTC
many	13	TRBV6-1	TRBJ2-7	NA	CASSGQLSYEQYF	TGTGCCAGCAGCGGACAGCTATCCTACGAGCAGTACTTC
many	11	TRBV5-1	TRBJ2-1	NA	CASSSYNEQFF	TGCGCCAGCAGCTCATACAATGAGCAGTTCTTC
many	13	TRBV12-3/TRBV12-4	TRBJ2-7	NA	CASSFSHSYEQYF	TGTGCCAGCAGTTTTAGTCACTCCTACGAGCAGTACTTC
many	16	TRBV27	TRBJ2-5	TRBD1	CASSSLDRGIQETQYF	TGTGCCAGCAGTTCCCTGGACAGGGGAATCCAAGAGACCCAGTACTTC
medium-sized	15	TRBV7-9	TRBJ1-2	NA	CASSLAGGSNYGYTF	TGTGCCAGCAGCTTAGCGGGGGGCTCTAACTATGGCTACACCTTC
many	13	TRBV7-8	TRBJ2-7	TRBD1	CASSLDRAYEQYF	TGTGCCAGCAGCTTGGACAGGGCATACGAGCAGTACTTC
many	16	TRBV20-1	TRBJ1-5	TRBD1	CSARDPGQRDNQPQHF	TGCAGTGCTAGAGATCCGGGACAGAGAGACAATCAGCCCCAGCATTTT
many	14	TRBV24-1	TRBJ2-1	NA	CATSDGQVGNEQFF	TGTGCCACCAGTGATGGTCAGGTCGGCAATGAGCAGTTCTTC
many	14	TRBV7-3	TRBJ2-5	NA	CASSPSSSQETQYF	TGTGCCAGCAGCCCTAGCTCCTCACAAGAGACCCAGTACTTC
many	18	TRBV6-5	TRBJ2-7	TRBD2	CASSYYPGTSGRPYEQYF	TGTGCCAGCAGTTACTACCCGGGGACTAGCGGGAGGCCCTACGAGCAGTACTTC
many	15	TRBV19	TRBJ1-1	NA	CASTKGRAIDTEAFF	TGTGCCAGTACTAAAGGCAGGGCGATAGACACTGAAGCTTTCTTT
many	13	TRBV30	TRBJ2-1	NA	CAWSLQGYNEQFF	TGTGCCTGGAGTTTGCAGGGGTACAATGAGCAGTTCTTC
many	15	TRBV30	TRBJ2-3	TRBD2	CAWSVIAGGVDTQYF	TGTGCCTGGAGTGTAATAGCGGGGGGGGTGGATACGCAGTATTTT
medium-sized	12	TRBV13	TRBJ1-2	NA	CASSVTGLGYTF	TGTGCCAGCAGCGTCACAGGGTTGGGCTACACCTTC
many	14	TRBV30	TRBJ1-2	NA	CAWSPAGRYYGYTF	TGTGCCTGGAGCCCCGCAGGACGATACTATGGCTACACCTTC
many	14	TRBV18	TRBJ1-2	TRBD1	CASSEYRDRDGYTF	TGTGCCAGCTCCGAATACCGGGACAGGGACGGCTACACCTTC
many	15	TRBV7-3	TRBJ2-1	NA	CASSATTGGYNEQFF	TGTGCCAGCAGCGCGACTACAGGAGGATACAATGAGCAGTTCTTC
many	14	TRBV3-1	TRBJ1-3	NA	CASSRAGAGNTIYF	TGTGCCAGCAGCAGAGCAGGGGCTGGAAACACCATATATTTT
many	14	TRBV7-3	TRBJ2-3	TRBD1	CASSRTGSTDTQYF	TGTGCCAGCAGCAGGACAGGGAGCACAGATACGCAGTATTTT
NA	16	TRBV5-1	TRBJ1-3	NA	CASSLNSLGGGNTIYF	TGCGCCAGCAGCTTGAACTCCTTAGGAGGAGGAAACACCATATATTTT
many	11	TRBV7-2	TRBJ2-3	NA	CASSIGSGQYF	TGTGCCAGCAGCATTGGCTCAGGGCAGTATTTT
many	14	TRBV24-1	TRBJ1-2	NA	CATSDFGVNYGYTF	TGTGCCACCAGTGATTTCGGAGTTAACTATGGCTACACCTTC
many	16	TRBV6-1	TRBJ2-1	NA	CASTPPDGGTYNEQFF	TGTGCCAGCACTCCCCCCGATGGCGGAACCTACAATGAGCAGTTCTTC
many	18	TRBV6-1	TRBJ2-5	TRBD2	CASSSGTSGRRTQETQYF	TGTGCCAGCAGCTCCGGGACTAGCGGGAGGAGGACCCAAGAGACCCAGTACTTC